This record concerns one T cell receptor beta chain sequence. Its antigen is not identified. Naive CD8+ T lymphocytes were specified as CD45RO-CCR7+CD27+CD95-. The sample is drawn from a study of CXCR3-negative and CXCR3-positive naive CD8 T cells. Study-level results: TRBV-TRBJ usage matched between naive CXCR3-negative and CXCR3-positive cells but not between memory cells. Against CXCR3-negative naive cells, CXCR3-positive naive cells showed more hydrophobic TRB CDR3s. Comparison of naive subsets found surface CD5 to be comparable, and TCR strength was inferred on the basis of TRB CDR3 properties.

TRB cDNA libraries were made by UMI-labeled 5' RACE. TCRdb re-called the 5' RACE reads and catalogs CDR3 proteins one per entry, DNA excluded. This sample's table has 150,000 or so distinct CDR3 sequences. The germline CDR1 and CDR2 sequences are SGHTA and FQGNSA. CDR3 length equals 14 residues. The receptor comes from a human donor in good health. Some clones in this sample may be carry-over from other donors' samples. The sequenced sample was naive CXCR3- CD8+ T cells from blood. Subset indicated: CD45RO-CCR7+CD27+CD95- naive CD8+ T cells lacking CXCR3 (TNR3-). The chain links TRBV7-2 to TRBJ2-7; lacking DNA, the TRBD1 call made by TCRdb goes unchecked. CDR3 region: CASSSGRGDYEQYF.